The clone carrying this T cell receptor (beta chain) was seen a handful of times. The antigen is not known. These data are taken from a study of T-cell memory formation after mild COVID-19. Across the whole study: The study found TCR clusters largely donor specific.

V lost 9 bases to trimming and J lost 4 bases; unmatched junction nucleotides: 5. Germline V lookup: CDR1 SGHTA, CDR2 FQGNSA. The CDR3 runs 15 residues. Study results and limitations: Contracting CD8+ clones were enriched in EMRA, CD4+ mainly in CM and EM. A balance of CD4 and CD8 characterized clones contracting day 15 to 85, whereas later expanders leaned CD4+.

TCRdb reprocessed the 5' RACE reads with MiXCR, giving one entry per CDR3 protein. The table records some 160,000 distinct CDR3 sequences, around 13% of them present only once. The TCR was taken from a man younger than 35 who had mild COVID-19 (a few samples of this study predate the infection). Cell type and time point are not known. What was sequenced was PBMCs or a T cell subset sorted from them (not recorded which). The genes are TRBV7-2 and TRBJ2-3; 15 bases align to TRBD2. The CDR3 loop reads CASLRTSGGADTQYF. The CDR3 DNA is TGTGCCAGTCTGAGGACTAGCGGGGGGGCAGATACGCAGTATTTT.